This is a list of T cell receptor beta chains from one sample in a study of cytomegalovirus exposure and HLA in healthy donors. Using immunoSEQ multiplex PCR, the repertoire was profiled, and TCRdb retains in-frame clones only, with some absent. Here the sample spans over 250,000 clones, roughly 87% being singletons. The sample taken for sequencing was PBMCs. These receptors were taken from a woman aged 30 to 39 in good health and CMV-seropositive. CDR3s include the opening cysteine and the closing phenylalanine or tryptophan. D genes are given only for firm matches. Size values are once, few and many counts, or a class for expanded clones, and some rows have none.

V gene	J gene	clone size	D gene	CDR3 protein	CDR3 DNA
TRBV6-4	TRBJ2-2	medium-sized	-	CASSDSQGTGELFF	TGTGCCAGCAGTGACTCACAAGGCACCGGGGAGCTGTTTTTT
TRBV15	TRBJ1-2	-	-	CATSRGISGVYGYTF	TGTGCCACCAGCAGAGGGATATCAGGGGTTTATGGCTACACCTTC
TRBV9	TRBJ2-7	-	-	CASSAQQGRGYEQYF	TGTGCCAGCAGCGCGCAACAGGGGAGGGGTTACGAGCAGTACTTC
TRBV28	TRBJ2-3	-	TRBD2	CASTSGVLAGSPRTDTQYF	TGTGCCAGCACCTCGGGGGTACTAGCGGGATCCCCGCGCACAGATACGCAGTATTTT
TRBV27	TRBJ2-7	once	TRBD2	CASSSPPGGSREQYF	TGTGCCAGCAGTTCCCCACCGGGGGGTTCTAGGGAGCAGTACTTC
TRBV5-6	TRBJ2-7	-	TRBD2	CASSLELAGSYEQYF	TGTGCCAGCAGCTTGGAACTAGCGGGTTCTTACGAGCAGTACTTC
TRBV29-1	TRBJ1-6	few	TRBD1	CSVGTDNSPLHF	TGCAGCGTCGGGACAGATAATTCACCCCTCCACTTT
TRBV28	TRBJ1-5	-	TRBD1	CASRRDRGIPRQAQHF	TGTGCCAGCCGACGGGACAGGGGCATTCCCCGTCAGGCCCAGCATTTT
TRBV7-6	TRBJ2-7	-	TRBD1	CASSLGGGLFLYEQYF	TGTGCCAGCAGCTTAGGAGGGGGCCTGTTCCTCTACGAGCAGTACTTC
TRBV28	TRBJ2-7	-	TRBD2	CASRKGLAYEQYF	TGTGCCAGCAGGAAGGGACTAGCCTACGAGCAGTACTTC
TRBV9	TRBJ1-5	-	-	CASSVGQGLRPQHF	TGTGCCAGCAGCGTGGGGCAGGGCCTAAGGCCCCAGCATTTT
TRBV6-5	TRBJ1-6	-	-	CASGRVNSPLHF	TGTGCCAGCGGCAGGGTCAATTCACCCCTCCACTTT
TRBV4-1	TRBJ1-1	once	-	CASSQGNSDLNTEAFF	TGCGCCAGCAGCCAAGGGAACAGCGATTTGAACACTGAAGCTTTCTTT
TRBV7-2	TRBJ2-1	once	TRBD2	CASSLLAGLYNEQFF	TGTGCCAGCAGCTTACTAGCGGGATTGTACAATGAGCAGTTCTTC